This T cell receptor (beta chain) was sequenced during a study of T cells expressing NK-cell markers. At the level of the study: In sorted CD3+CD56+NKG2C+, CD3+CD56+NKG2C- and CD3+CD56-NKG2C+ T cells, TCR beta repertoires were obtained. Eight donors were sequenced, seven testing HCMV-seropositive and one testing seronegative.

From the 5' RACE reads, TCRdb lists one entry per CDR3 protein and no DNA. The table lists 150,000 or so distinct CDR3 sequences, with less than 20% in the top ten. The CDR3 covers 14 residues. Germline V gene lookup returns CDR1 SQVTM and CDR2 ANQGSEA. The material sequenced was blood T cells: a sorted CD56 or NKG2C T cell subset, CD4+ or CD8+ T cells, or bulk PBMC T cells (not recorded which). This TCR came from a woman aged 18 to 69 in good health. The J gene is TRBJ1-1, the V gene TRBV29-1; without DNA, the TCRdb call of TRBD1 cannot be checked. CDR3 protein: CSVVSVYKGAEAFF.